This T cell receptor (beta chain) was recovered during a study (dated by TCRdb to 2016 to 2018). In this sample, this clonotype turned up a few times. There is no known antigen for this receptor. Base qualities are missing; no much larger clone stands one base away. The library was generated by RT-PCR. Sequencing instrument: Illumina MiSeq. TCRdb redid the processing of the public reads, applying fastp at Q25 and MiXCR, and retained in-frame beta chains. Records with the same CDR3 protein are collapsed into one entry carrying the most frequent genes and DNA. This sample holds 650,000 to 800,000 distinct CDR3 sequences; around 14% were observed only once. Jointly, the top ten make up 3.6% of the sample. CDR1 ENHRY and CDR2 SYGVKD were looked up in the germline V gene. Trimming at the junction amounts to 3 bases on V and 5 bases on J, and the germline ends lie 14 bases apart. Including the terminal cysteine and phenylalanine, the CDR3 comprises 15 residues. Only the CDR3 region is kept as DNA, spanning 45 bases read in frame from base 1.

The material sequenced was memory CD4+ T cells from blood. The receptor's source is a female donor in good health, serving as a healthy control. Recombination linked TRBV10-3 to TRBJ2-1; no D gene is confidently identified. The sequenced DNA: TGTGCCATCAGTGAAGGTAGGACCGCCCACAATGAGCAGTTCTTC. It specifies CAISEGRTAHNEQFF.